This paragraph reports one T cell receptor (beta chain). What it binds is unknown. Germline CDR1 is KGHSH and CDR2 is LQKENI. This CDR3 contains 15 residues. After removal of 2 bases from V and 3 bases from J, the junction contained 3 bases not matched to a gene. This record comes from a study of shared clonotypes between healthy human individuals. Study outcomes and limitations: Large depth notwithstanding, sorted-subset sequencing proved incomplete by rarefaction. The genetic and exposure-history diversity represented was limited by few donors.

TCRdb's table, derived via immunoSEQ multiplex PCR, lists solely in-frame clones and lacks some. The table includes around 2.3 million clones, almost 96% detected once. The chain recombines TRBV18 with TRBJ2-2; 7 bases are shared with TRBD2. Sample: naive CD4+ T cells sorted from blood. Sample subset: CD45RA+ positively selected. The receptor's source is a young man in good health. CDR3 sequence reads: CASSPTRGDTGELFF. The CDR3 nucleotides read TGTGCCAGCTCACCAACCCGGGGGGACACCGGGGAGCTGTTTTTT.